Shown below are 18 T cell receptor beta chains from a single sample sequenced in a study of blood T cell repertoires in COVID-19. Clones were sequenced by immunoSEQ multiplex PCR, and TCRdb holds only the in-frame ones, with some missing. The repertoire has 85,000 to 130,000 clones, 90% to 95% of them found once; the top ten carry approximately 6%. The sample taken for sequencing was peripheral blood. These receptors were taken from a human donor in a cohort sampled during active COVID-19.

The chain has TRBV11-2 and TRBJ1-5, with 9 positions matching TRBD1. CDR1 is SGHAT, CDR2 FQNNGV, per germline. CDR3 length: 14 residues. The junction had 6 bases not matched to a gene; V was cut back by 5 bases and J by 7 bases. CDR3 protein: CASSHRTGAQPQHF. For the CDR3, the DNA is TGTGCCAGCAGCCATAGGACAGGGGCGCAGCCCCAGCATTTT.

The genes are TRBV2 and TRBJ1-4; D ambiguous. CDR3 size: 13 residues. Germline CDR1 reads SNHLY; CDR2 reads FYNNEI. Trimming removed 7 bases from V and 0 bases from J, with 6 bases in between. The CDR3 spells CASIPSTNEKLFF. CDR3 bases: TGTGCCAGCATCCCTTCAACTAATGAAAAACTGTTTTTT.

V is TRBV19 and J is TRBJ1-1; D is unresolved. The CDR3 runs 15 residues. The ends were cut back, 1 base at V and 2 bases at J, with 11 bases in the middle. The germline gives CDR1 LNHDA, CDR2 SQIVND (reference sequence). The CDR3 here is CASSIAFQINTEAFF. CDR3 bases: TGTGCCAGTAGTATAGCCTTTCAGATTAACACTGAAGCTTTCTTT.

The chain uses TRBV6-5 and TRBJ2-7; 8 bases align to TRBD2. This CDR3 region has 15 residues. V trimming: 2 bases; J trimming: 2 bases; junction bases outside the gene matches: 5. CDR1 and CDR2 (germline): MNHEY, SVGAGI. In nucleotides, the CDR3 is TGTGCCAGCAGTTACGGTTCGGGGGGGGCCTACGAGCAGTACTTC. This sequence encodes CASSYGSGGAYEQYF.

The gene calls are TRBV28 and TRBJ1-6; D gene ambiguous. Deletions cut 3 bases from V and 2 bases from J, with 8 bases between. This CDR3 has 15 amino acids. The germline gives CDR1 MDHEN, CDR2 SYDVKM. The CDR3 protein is CASSLREPYNSPLHF. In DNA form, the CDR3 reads TGTGCCAGCAGTTTGAGGGAACCCTATAATTCACCCCTCCACTTT.

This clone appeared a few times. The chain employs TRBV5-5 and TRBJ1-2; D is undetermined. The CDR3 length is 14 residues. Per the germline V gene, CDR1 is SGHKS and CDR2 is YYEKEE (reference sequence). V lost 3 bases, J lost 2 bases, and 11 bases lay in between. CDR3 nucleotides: TGTGCCAGCAGCTCCTTATCGTTAAACTATGGCTACACCTTC. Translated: CASSSLSLNYGYTF.

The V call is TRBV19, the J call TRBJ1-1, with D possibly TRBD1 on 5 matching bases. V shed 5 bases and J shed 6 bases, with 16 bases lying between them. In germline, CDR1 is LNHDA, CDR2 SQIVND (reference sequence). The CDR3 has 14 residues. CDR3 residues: CASSAFRGKSEAFF. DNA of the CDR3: TGTGCCAGTAGTGCATTCCGGGGGAAGTCTGAAGCTTTCTTT.

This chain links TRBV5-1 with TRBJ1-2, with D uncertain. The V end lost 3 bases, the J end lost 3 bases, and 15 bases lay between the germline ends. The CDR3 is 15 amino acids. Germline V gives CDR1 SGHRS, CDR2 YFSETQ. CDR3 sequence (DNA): TGCGCCAGCAGCTCAATGGTCAACTATGACTATGGCTACACCTTC. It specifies CASSSMVNYDYGYTF.

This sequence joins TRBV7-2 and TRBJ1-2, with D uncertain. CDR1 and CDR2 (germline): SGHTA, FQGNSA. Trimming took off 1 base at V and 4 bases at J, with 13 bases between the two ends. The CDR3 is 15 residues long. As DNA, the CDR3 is TGTGCCAGCAGCTTAGTAGGCAGGTTTTCCTATGGCTACACCTTC. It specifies CASSLVGRFSYGYTF.

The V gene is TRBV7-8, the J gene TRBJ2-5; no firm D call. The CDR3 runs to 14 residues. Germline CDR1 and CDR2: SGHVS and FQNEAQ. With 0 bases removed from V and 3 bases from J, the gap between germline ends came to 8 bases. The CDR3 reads CASSLAYLKETQYF. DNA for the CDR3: TGTGCCAGCAGCTTAGCGTACCTAAAAGAGACCCAGTACTTC.

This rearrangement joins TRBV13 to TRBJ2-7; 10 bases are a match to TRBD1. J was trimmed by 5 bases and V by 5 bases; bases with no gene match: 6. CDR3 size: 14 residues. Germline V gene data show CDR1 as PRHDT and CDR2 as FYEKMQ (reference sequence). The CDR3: CASSLGQGLHEQYF. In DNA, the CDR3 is TGTGCCAGCAGCCTGGGACAGGGGCTACACGAGCAGTACTTC. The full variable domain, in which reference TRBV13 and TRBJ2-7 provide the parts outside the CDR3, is AAGVIQSPRHLIKEKRETATLKCYPIPRHDTVYWYQQGPGQDPQFLISFYEKMQSDKGSIPDRFSAQQFSDYHSELNMSSLELGDSALYFCASSLGQGLHEQYFGPGTRLTVT.

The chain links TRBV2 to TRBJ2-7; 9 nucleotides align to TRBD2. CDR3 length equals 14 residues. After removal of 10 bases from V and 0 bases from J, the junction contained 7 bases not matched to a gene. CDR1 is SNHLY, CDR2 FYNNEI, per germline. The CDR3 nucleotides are TGTGCCACCATGGCGCGGGGGGGCTCCTACGAGCAGTACTTC. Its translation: CATMARGGSYEQYF.

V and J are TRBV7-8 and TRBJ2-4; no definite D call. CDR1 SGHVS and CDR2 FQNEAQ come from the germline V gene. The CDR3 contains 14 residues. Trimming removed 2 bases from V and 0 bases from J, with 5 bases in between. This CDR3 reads CASSLSVAKNIQYF. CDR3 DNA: TGTGCCAGCAGCTTATCAGTAGCCAAAAACATTCAGTACTTC.

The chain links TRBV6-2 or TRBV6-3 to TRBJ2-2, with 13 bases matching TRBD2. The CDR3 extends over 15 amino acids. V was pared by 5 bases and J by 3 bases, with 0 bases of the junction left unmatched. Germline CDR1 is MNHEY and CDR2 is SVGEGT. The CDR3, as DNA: TGTGCCAGCAGTACTAGCGGGAGGGACACCGGGGAGCTGTTTTTT. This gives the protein CASSTSGRDTGELFF.

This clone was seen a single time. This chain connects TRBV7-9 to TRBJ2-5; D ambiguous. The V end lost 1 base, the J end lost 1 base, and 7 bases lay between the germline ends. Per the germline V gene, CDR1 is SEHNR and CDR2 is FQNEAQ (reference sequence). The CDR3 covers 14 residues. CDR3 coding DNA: TGTGCCAGCAGCTTAGGAGAGATCCAAGAGACCCAGTACTTC. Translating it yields CASSLGEIQETQYF.

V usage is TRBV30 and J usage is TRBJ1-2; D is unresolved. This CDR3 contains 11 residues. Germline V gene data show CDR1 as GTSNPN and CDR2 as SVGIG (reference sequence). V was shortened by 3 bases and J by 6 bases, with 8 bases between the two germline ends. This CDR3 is CAWSEGDGYTF. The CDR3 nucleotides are TGTGCCTGGAGCGAAGGAGATGGCTACACCTTC.

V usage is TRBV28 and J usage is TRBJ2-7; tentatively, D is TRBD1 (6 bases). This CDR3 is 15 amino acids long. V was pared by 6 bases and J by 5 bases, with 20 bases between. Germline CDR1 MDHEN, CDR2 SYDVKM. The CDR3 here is CASSLIDTGWNEQYF. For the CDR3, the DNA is TGTGCCAGCAGCCTGATTGATACAGGGTGGAACGAGCAGTACTTC.

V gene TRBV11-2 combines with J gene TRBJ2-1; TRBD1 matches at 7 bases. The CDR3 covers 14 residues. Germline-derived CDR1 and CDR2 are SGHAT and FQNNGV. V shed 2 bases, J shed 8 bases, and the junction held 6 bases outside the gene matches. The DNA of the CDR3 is TGTGCCAGCAGCTTAATGTACAGGGGCGATGAGCAGTTCTTC. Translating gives CASSLMYRGDEQFF.